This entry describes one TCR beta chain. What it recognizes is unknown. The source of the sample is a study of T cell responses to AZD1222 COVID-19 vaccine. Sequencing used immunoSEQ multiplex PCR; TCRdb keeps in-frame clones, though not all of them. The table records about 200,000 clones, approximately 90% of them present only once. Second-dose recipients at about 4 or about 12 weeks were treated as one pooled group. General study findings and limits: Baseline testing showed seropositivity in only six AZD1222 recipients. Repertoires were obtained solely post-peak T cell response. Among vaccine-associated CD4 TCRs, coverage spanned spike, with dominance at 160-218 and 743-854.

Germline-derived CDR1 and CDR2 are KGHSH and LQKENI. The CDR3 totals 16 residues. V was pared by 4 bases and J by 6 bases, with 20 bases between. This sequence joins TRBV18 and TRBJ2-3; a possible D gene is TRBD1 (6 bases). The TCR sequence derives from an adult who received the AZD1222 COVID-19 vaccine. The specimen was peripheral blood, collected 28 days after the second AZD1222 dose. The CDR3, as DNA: TGTGCCAGCTCACGCATAGCAGGGGTGAACCCGGATACGCAGTATTTT. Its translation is CASSRIAGVNPDTQYF. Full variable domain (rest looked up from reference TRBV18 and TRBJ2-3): NAGVMQNPRHLVRRRGQEARLRCSPMKGHSHVYWYRQLPEEGLKFMVYLQKENIIDESGMPKERFSAEFPKEGPSILRIQQVVRGDSAAYFCASSRIAGVNPDTQYFGPGTRLTVL.